A single sample is the source of the 2 T cell receptor beta chains below, sequenced in a study of blood T cell repertoires in COVID-19. Using immunoSEQ multiplex PCR, the repertoire was profiled, and TCRdb retains in-frame clones only, with some absent. In the table there are 120,000 to 150,000 clones, 82% of which are singletons. The sequenced sample was peripheral blood. The receptor set was obtained from a human donor with acute or convalescent COVID-19. The donor label of this sample is uncertain.

The chain recombines TRBV25-1 with TRBJ1-2; TRBD1 matches at 7 bases. J lost 5 bases, V lost 2 bases, and 11 bases had no gene match. The CDR3 is 16 residues long. Germline V gives CDR1 MGHDK, CDR2 SYGVNS. CDR3 sequence reads: CASSEGYRGRRYGYTF. As DNA, the CDR3 is TGTGCCAGCAGTGAAGGATACAGGGGCAGGAGGTATGGCTACACCTTC.

This chain uses TRBV7-3 with TRBJ2-1; D call uncertain. The V gene lost 4 bases and the J gene lost 8 bases, with 6 bases spanning the gap. Germline assignment: CDR1 SGHTA and CDR2 FQGTGA. This CDR3 is 11 amino acids long. For the CDR3, the DNA is TGTGCCAGCAGCTACCAGGATGAGCAGTTCTTC. Protein sequence: CASSYQDEQFF.